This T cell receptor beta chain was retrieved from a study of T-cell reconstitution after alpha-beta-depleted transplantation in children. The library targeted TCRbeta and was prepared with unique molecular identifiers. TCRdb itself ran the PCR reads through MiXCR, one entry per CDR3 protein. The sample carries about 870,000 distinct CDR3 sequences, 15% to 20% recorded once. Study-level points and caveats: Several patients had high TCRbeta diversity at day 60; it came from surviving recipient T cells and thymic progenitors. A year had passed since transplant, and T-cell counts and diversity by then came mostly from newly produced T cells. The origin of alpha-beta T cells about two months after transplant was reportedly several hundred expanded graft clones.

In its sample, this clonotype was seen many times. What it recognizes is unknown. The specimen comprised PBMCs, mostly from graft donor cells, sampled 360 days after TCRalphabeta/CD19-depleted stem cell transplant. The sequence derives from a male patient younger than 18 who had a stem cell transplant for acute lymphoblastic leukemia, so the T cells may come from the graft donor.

As DNA, the CDR3 is TGCGCCAGCAGCTTGGCTAGAGGACTAGCGGGAGCCGGGGAGCTGTTTTTT. Its protein is CASSLARGLAGAGELFF. V gene TRBV5-1 combines with J gene TRBJ2-2; 13 bases agree with TRBD2. The germline CDR1 and CDR2 sequences are SGHRS and YFSETQ. CDR3 size: 17 residues. The V and J ends lost 0 bases and 6 bases, in that order; junction bases with no gene match: 5.